What follows are 21 T cell receptor beta chains derived from one specimen sequenced in a study of beta chain features in type 1 diabetes. For these TCRs, the target antigens are not known. Expressed TCRB transcripts were sequenced because the isolated RNA had all been reverse transcribed beforehand. Assay: immunoSEQ multiplex PCR; the TCRdb copy retains only in-frame clones and omits some. The table records 250,000 to 300,000 clones, around an eighth of them present only once. General study results and limits: Shortening that was moderate but significant affected the TCRB CDR3s of Type 1 diabetes patients in all four CD4+ subsets.

Sequencing was carried out using naive CD4+ T cells from blood. The receptors originated from a man aged 30 to 39 with type 1 diabetes.

The chain is built from TRBV27 and TRBJ2-7; 7 nucleotides line up with TRBD2. After removal of 0 bases from V and 2 bases from J, the junction contained 4 bases not matched to a gene. This CDR3 region has 15 residues. CDR1 MNHEY and CDR2 SMNVEV come from the germline V gene (reference sequence). The CDR3 region is CASSLSSGRPYEQYF. The CDR3 nucleotides read TGTGCCAGCAGTTTATCTAGCGGGCGCCCCTACGAGCAGTACTTC.

The chain recombines TRBV10-3 with TRBJ2-1; D gene uncertain. The V and J ends lost 0 bases and 8 bases respectively, with 5 bases between them. CDR3 length: 12 amino acids. Germline V lookup: CDR1 ENHRY, CDR2 SYGVKD. Here the CDR3 DNA reads TGTGCCATCAGTGAGTCGTTCGATGAGCAGTTCTTC. As protein: CAISESFDEQFF.

Only a few counts were recorded for this clone. This chain connects TRBV28 to TRBJ2-1; 8 bases fit TRBD2. V was pared by 5 bases and J by 2 bases, with 8 bases of the junction left unmatched. The CDR3 is 16 residues long. Germline values: CDR1 MDHEN, CDR2 SYDVKM. Here the CDR3 DNA reads TGTGCCAGCAGTAGCAGCGGGAGAACCGCCTACAATGAGCAGTTCTTC. Amino acids: CASSSSGRTAYNEQFF.

The chain combines TRBV18 with TRBJ1-1, with unresolved D. The V and J ends lost 6 bases and 0 bases respectively, with 11 bases between them. This CDR3 region has 14 residues. Germline V lookup: CDR1 KGHSH, CDR2 LQKENI. This CDR3 is CASSVAVMNTEAFF. The DNA for the CDR3 is TGTGCCAGCTCGGTGGCTGTCATGAACACTGAAGCTTTCTTT.

The CDR3 sequence is CASSTGLAGNEQFF. The CDR3 DNA reads as TGTGCCAGCAGTACGGGACTAGCGGGTAATGAGCAGTTCTTC. J is TRBJ2-1 and V is TRBV28; the match to TRBD2 covers 12 bases. Germline V gene lookup returns CDR1 MDHEN and CDR2 SYDVKM. The junction had 3 bases not matched to a gene; V was cut back by 5 bases and J by 7 bases. The CDR3 extends over 14 amino acids.

This clone has only a few counts. This sequence joins TRBV14 and TRBJ2-1, with no clear D. Germline lookup yields CDR1 SGHDN and CDR2 FVKESK. There are 14 residues in the CDR3. The V end was cut by 1 base, the J end by 9 bases, with 13 bases between. CDR3 amino acids: CASSQVLRTGEQFF. The DNA for the CDR3 is TGTGCCAGCAGCCAAGTTCTGAGAACGGGTGAGCAGTTCTTC.

The chain joins TRBV28 to TRBJ2-7; a weak D match, TRBD1 (5 bases). Per germline, CDR1 MDHEN and CDR2 SYDVKM. CDR3 length equals 13 residues. V lost 2 bases and J lost 3, with 8 bases in between. CDR3 loop: CASSLPGFYEQYF. In nucleotides, the CDR3 is TGTGCCAGCAGTTTACCAGGGTTCTACGAGCAGTACTTC.

This clone has just a few counts. The chain uses TRBV28 and TRBJ1-1, with D tentatively TRBD1 (5 bases). The CDR3 sequence is 10 residues long. V lost 10 bases and J 10 bases, leaving 13 bases between the germline ends. Germline V CDR1 and CDR2: MDHEN, SYDVKM. The CDR3 is CATVRGGAFF. The DNA for the CDR3 is TGTGCCACCGTTCGCGGGGGAGCTTTCTTT.

The chain has TRBV29-1 and TRBJ2-2; TRBD1 is a possible D gene (7 bases). This CDR3 has 17 amino acids. Per germline, CDR1 SQVTM and CDR2 ANQGSEA. V was shortened by 6 bases and J by 0 bases, with 20 bases between the two germline ends. The CDR3 protein is CSVEVPRGRSNTGELFF. The DNA of the CDR3 is TGCAGCGTCGAGGTTCCCAGGGGGAGGTCGAACACCGGGGAGCTGTTTTTT.

The table lists this clone with a few counts. The rearrangement uses TRBV18 and TRBJ2-7; 7 nucleotides line up with TRBD2. This CDR3 contains 13 residues. CDR1 is KGHSH, CDR2 LQKENI, per germline. Trimming at V came to 3 bases and at J to 3 bases, leaving 2 bases not matched to a gene. The CDR3 is CASSPGGFYEQYF. In DNA, the CDR3 is TGTGCCAGCTCACCGGGGGGGTTCTACGAGCAGTACTTC.

The genes are TRBV4-2 and TRBJ2-6; a possible D gene is TRBD2 (6 bases). The V gene's germline CDR1 is LGHNA and CDR2 YNFKEQ. The V end was cut by 0 bases, the J end by 0 bases, with 12 bases between. CDR3 length: 18 amino acids. The CDR3 sequence is CASSQDFVGSSGANVLTF. CDR3 bases: TGTGCCAGCAGCCAAGACTTCGTCGGGAGCTCTGGGGCCAACGTCCTGACTTTC.

This CDR3 is CASSQGTGPIYEQYF. In DNA, the CDR3 is TGTGCCAGCTCCCAAGGGACAGGCCCTATCTACGAGCAGTACTTC. The chain carries TRBV18 and TRBJ2-7; 8 positions agree with TRBD1. Germline-derived CDR1 and CDR2 are KGHSH and LQKENI. CDR3 length: 15 residues. With 6 bases clipped from V and 3 bases from J, the junction kept 10 bases outside the gene matches. Together with reference TRBV18 and TRBJ2-7, the CDR3 gives the full variable domain: NAGVMQNPRHLVRRRGQEARLRCSPMKGHSHVYWYRQLPEEGLKFMVYLQKENIIDESGMPKERFSAEFPKEGPSILRIQQVVRGDSAAYFCASSQGTGPIYEQYFGPGTRLTVT.

This clone was seen a few times. CDR3 sequence reads: CASSLSGSGYTF. In DNA form, the CDR3 reads TGTGCCAGCAGTTTATCAGGTTCTGGCTACACCTTC. This rearrangement joins TRBV28 to TRBJ1-2; D call uncertain. The CDR3 sequence is 12 residues long. Looked up from germline, CDR1 is MDHEN and CDR2 is SYDVKM. V was shortened by 1 base and J by 7 bases, with 7 bases between the two germline ends.

This chain uses TRBV20-1 with TRBJ1-2, with 7 bases that match TRBD1. This CDR3 comprises 11 residues. Germline CDR1 DFQATT, CDR2 SNEGSKA (reference sequence). V was pared by 7 bases and J by 4 bases, with 3 bases of the junction left unmatched. The CDR3 here is CSGGTVYGYTF. In DNA form, the CDR3 reads TGCAGTGGCGGGACAGTCTATGGCTACACCTTC.

This clone has a handful of counts. J is TRBJ2-4 and V is TRBV2, with TRBD2 matching 11 bases. Germline values: CDR1 SNHLY, CDR2 FYNNEI. The CDR3 runs 14 residues. After removal of 7 bases from V and 7 bases from J, the junction contained 6 bases not matched to a gene. CDR3 amino acids: CASIEVAGGNIQYF. CDR3 nucleotide sequence: TGTGCCAGCATCGAGGTAGCGGGGGGGAACATTCAGTACTTC.

This clone was seen a few times. V gene TRBV5-4 combines with J gene TRBJ2-7; 7 bases fit TRBD1. Germline lookup yields CDR1 SGHNT and CDR2 YYREEE (reference sequence). CDR3 size: 14 residues. V was clipped by 1 base and J by 7 bases; unmatched bases: 8. CDR3 sequence (DNA): TGTGCCAGCAGCTTGTTCTACAGGGGCGGGGAGCAGTACTTC. Its translation is CASSLFYRGGEQYF.

This clone was picked up a small number of times. This chain links TRBV4-2 with TRBJ2-1, with 7 nucleotides matching TRBD2. The germline V gene encodes CDR1 LGHNA and CDR2 YNFKEQ. The V and J ends lost 4 bases and 1 base, in that order; junction bases with no gene match: 4. The CDR3 totals 15 residues. This CDR3 reads CASSPTSWSYNEQFF. CDR3 DNA: TGTGCCAGCAGCCCGACTAGCTGGTCCTACAATGAGCAGTTCTTC.

This clone was counted between two and nine times. This chain uses TRBV29-1 with TRBJ1-5; no clear D. Between the trimmed V and J ends, which lost 4 bases and 7 bases, there was a span of 11 bases. The CDR3 length is 12 residues. Germline values: CDR1 SQVTM, CDR2 ANQGSEA. CDR3 region: CSVGGSEQPQHF. In nucleotides, the CDR3 is TGCAGCGTTGGAGGGTCGGAGCAGCCCCAGCATTTT.

This clone has only a few counts. The DNA for the CDR3 is TGTGCCAGCAGATCAGGGCCGAGCTACGAGCAGTACTTC. Residues: CASRSGPSYEQYF. This sequence joins TRBV6-5 and TRBJ2-7; tentatively, D is TRBD1 (5 bases). Per germline, CDR1 MNHEY and CDR2 SVGAGI. This CDR3 has 13 amino acids. V was pared by 6 bases and J by 3 bases, with 12 bases between.

The chain links TRBV29-1 to TRBJ1-1, with D possibly matching TRBD1 (5 bases). Trimming shortened V by 2 bases and J by 4 bases, and 17 bases separated the two germline ends. The CDR3 length is 15 residues. From germline, CDR1 is SQVTM and CDR2 ANQGSEA. The CDR3, as DNA: TGCAGCGTTGAACTCCGGGCCAGGGAAGGCACTGAAGCTTTCTTT. Its translation is CSVELRAREGTEAFF.

This clone has a handful of counts. This chain links TRBV19 with TRBJ2-7; perhaps TRBD2 as D (5 bases). Deletions cut 1 base from V and 3 bases from J, with 13 bases between. The CDR3 consists of 15 residues. Germline CDR1 and CDR2: LNHDA and SQIVND (reference sequence). The CDR3 protein is CASSIGPPEDYEQYF. For the CDR3, the DNA is TGTGCCAGTAGTATAGGCCCTCCGGAGGACTACGAGCAGTACTTC.